This T cell receptor (beta chain) was recovered during a study of T-cell memory formation after mild COVID-19. Study-level background: TCR clusters were mostly donor specific. Study-level findings and limits: There were some responding clones in pre-infection memory, which suggested that cross-reactive memory had joined. From day 15 to 85, contracting clones were balanced between CD4 and CD8, whereas later expanders leaned toward CD4+.

With regard to this clonotype: Antigen unknown.

This CDR3 is built from 14 residues. Germline V CDR1 and CDR2: SEHNR, FQNEAQ (reference sequence). V dropped 8 bases and J dropped 6 bases, with 17 bases sitting between them. cDNA libraries for TCR alpha and TCR beta, carrying sample barcodes and UMIs, came from 5'RACE with constant-segment primers. Each CDR3 protein is one row after TCRdb ran MiXCR on the 5' RACE reads. Of 150,000 to 200,000 distinct CDR3 sequences listed, 9.5% to 13% are singletons. This rearrangement joins TRBV7-9 to TRBJ1-5, with D perhaps TRBD1 (6 bases). This receptor was obtained from a young man who had mild COVID-19 (a few samples of this study predate the infection). Cell type and time point are not known. Sample: PBMCs or a T cell subset sorted from them (not recorded which). The CDR3 DNA reads as TGTGCCAGCGGGGGGCAGGACCTCATTCAGCCCCAGCATTTT. Its translation is CASGGQDLIQPQHF.